A selection of T cell receptor beta chains follows, all from one sample in a study of T cells in Graves' hyperthyroidism and ophthalmopathy. Via MiXCR, TCRdb re-called the multiplex PCR reads, giving one row per CDR3 protein. The sample has about 560,000 distinct CDR3 sequences; over 15% are singletons. The sequenced sample was blood. The receptors were gathered from a woman between 18 and 29 years old with Graves' hyperthyroidism. The CDR3 runs from the conserved cysteine through the conserved F or W. A D gene is named only where the DNA matches it firmly. Where a row states a size, it is once, few, many or the class of an expanded clone; other rows omit it.

TRBJ2-1 | many | TRBD2 | TRBV28 | TGTGCCAGCAGTACTCTAGCGGTCTCCTACAATGAGCAGTTCTTC | CASSTLAVSYNEQFF
TRBJ1-1 | few | - | TRBV9 | TGTGCCAGCAGCGCGACTGGATTTGGGAACACTGAAGCTTTCTTT | CASSATGFGNTEAFF
TRBJ2-5 | - | TRBD1 | TRBV30 | TGTGCCTGGAGCAGGGGACAGCGCCAAGAGACCCAGTACTTC | CAWSRGQRQETQYF
TRBJ2-7 | few | - | TRBV18 | TGTGCCAGCTCATCGACACCTTCTCTATCCTACGAGCAGTACTTC | CASSSTPSLSYEQYF
TRBJ2-3 | - | TRBD2 | TRBV4-3 | TGCGCCAGCAGCCAAGACCCACTAGCGGGGGGAGATACGCAGTATTTT | CASSQDPLAGGDTQYF
TRBJ2-1 | few | - | TRBV30 | TGTGCCTGGAAAAGGGAGTTCGGTTACAATGAGCAGTTCTTC | CAWKREFGYNEQFF
TRBJ2-1 | many | - | TRBV5-1 | TGCGCCAGCAGCTTGGAGAACAATGAGCAGTTCTTC | CASSLENNEQFF
TRBJ2-3 | few | - | TRBV13 | TGTGCCAGCAGCACTAGAGCTGGGGGGCCTGGTCGGGTGAACACAGATACGCAGTATTTT | CASSTRAGGPGRVNTDTQYF
TRBJ2-3 | - | - | TRBV7-3 | TGTGCCAGCAGCCAAATCGGGACCGATCTGGGCACAGATACGCAGTATTTT | CASSQIGTDLGTDTQYF
TRBJ1-1 | - | TRBD1 | TRBV20-1 | TGCAGTGGGCGGCCGGGGGTCCAGACAGGGGGGTACACTGAAGCTTTCTTT | CSGRPGVQTGGYTEAFF
TRBJ1-1 | many | TRBD1 | TRBV6-1 | TGTGCCAGCAGTGCACCCGGGACAGAGAACACTGAAGCTTTCTTT | CASSAPGTENTEAFF